Described below is a single TCR beta chain sequence and its context. Its antigen remains unidentified. The data derive from a study of T cells after yellow fever vaccination. Across the study: SMART-Seq v4 Ultra Low Input prepared the low-cell-number fractions. General study results and limits: Once the booster was given, most primary-vaccination clones reappeared, at approximately 97% for CD4 and approximately 88% for CD8.

TCRdb passed the 5' RACE reads through MiXCR, listing each CDR3 protein once. The sample has about 300,000 distinct CDR3 sequences, around 6.8% seen once. Germline CDR1 SGHKS, CDR2 YYEKEE (reference sequence). The CDR3 runs 15 residues. The trim removed 4 bases at V and 8 bases at J, leaving 7 bases unmatched. This receptor was taken from a man between 18 and 35 years old who received the YFV17D yellow fever vaccine. The starting material was PBMCs, obtained 45 days after the first yellow fever vaccination. This rearrangement joins TRBV5-5 to TRBJ2-1; 12 bases are a match to TRBD1. In DNA form, the CDR3 reads TGTGCCAGCAGCCCGGGGACAGGGGGCAGCGATGAGCAGTTCTTC. Translation gives CASSPGTGGSDEQFF.